The TCR beta chain under discussion was sequenced for a study of shared clonotypes between healthy human individuals. General study findings and limits: Across a handful of donors, naive CD4 shared roughly 5%, naive CD8 about 3.2%, memory CD4 more than 2%, memory CD8 more than 0.35%. Clonotype sharing among donors was expected to depend on sequencing depth.

Trimming took 2 bases from V and 3 from J, leaving 8 bases between them. Germline CDR1 reads MNHEY; CDR2 reads SVGAGI. This CDR3 is built from 14 residues. The assay was carried out at the deep level. TCRdb keeps only in-frame clones here, not all; method: immunoSEQ multiplex PCR. The data show about 590,000 clones, with roughly 95% seen just once and about 0.11% held by the top ten. In the case of this clone: Its antigen is currently unknown.

Naive CD8 cells lacked CD45RO, underwent positive selection for CCR7 and left out terminally differentiated effector memory CD45RA+ cells. The receptor comes from a woman under 40 in good health. Material: naive CD8+ T cells sorted from blood. The chain uses TRBV6-5 and TRBJ1-5, with D unclear. The CDR3 loop reads CASSYGPNNQPQHF. The CDR3 bases are TGTGCCAGCAGTTACGGGCCGAACAATCAGCCCCAGCATTTT.